The clone carrying this TCR beta chain was seen once. The record originates from a study of blood T cell repertoires in COVID-19. The wider study: Whether acute or convalescent, the COVID-19 samples came from the United States, Italy and Spain.

V lost 4 bases and J 3 bases, leaving 10 bases between the germline ends. Per germline, CDR1 SGHRS and CDR2 YFSETQ. The length of the CDR3 is 14 residues. Per the original methods: Nucleated cell counts were estimated from reference gene primer amplification. Data came from immunoSEQ multiplex PCR; TCRdb stores just in-frame clones and leaves some out. The DNA gave D and trimming, while V, J and clone size come from that table. The sample contains 200,000 to 250,000 clones, around 88% of which appear only once. The sequence was collected from a man aged 18 to 35 with active or convalescent COVID-19. Sequencing was done on a sample of peripheral blood. The chain links TRBV5-1 to TRBJ2-2; possibly TRBD1 for D (6 bases). The CDR3 DNA reads TGCGCCAGCAGCCAGGACAGATACACCGGGGAGCTGTTTTTT. This encodes CASSQDRYTGELFF.